These 8 T cell receptor beta chains share one sample of origin, sequenced in a study of cytomegalovirus exposure and HLA in healthy donors. The PCR made use of 60 Vbeta and 13 Jbeta primers. Profiled with immunoSEQ multiplex PCR; TCRdb holds only in-frame clones, not every one. Of about 140,000 clones listed, approximately 80% are singletons. Sequencing input: PBMCs. Source of these receptors: a man aged 40-49 years in good health and CMV-seronegative.

As for this clone: At one boundary the junction diverges from the germline segment, which might be a read error. CDR3 protein: CAWSADRGISYGQYF. The CDR3 nucleotides read TGTGCCTGGAGTGCGGACAGGGGGATATCCTACGGGCAGTACTTC. The chain is built from TRBV30 and TRBJ2-7, with 10 bases lining up with TRBD1. The CDR3 has 15 residues. Germline V gene lookup returns CDR1 GTSNPN and CDR2 SVGIG (reference sequence).

This chain uses TRBV28 with TRBJ2-7, with 9 nucleotides matching TRBD1. V shed 4 bases, J shed 13 bases, and the junction held 8 bases outside the gene matches. Per the germline V gene, CDR1 is MDHEN and CDR2 is SYDVKM. The CDR3 length is 12 residues. The DNA of the CDR3 is TGTGCCAGCAGTTCAATCCGGGACAGGGACTACTTC. Protein: CASSSIRDRDYF.

The gene calls are TRBV4-3 and TRBJ2-7, with 7 positions matching TRBD2. Germline CDR1 and CDR2: LGHNA and YSLEER. The length of the CDR3 is 16 residues. The trim removed 2 bases at V and 2 bases at J, leaving 9 bases unmatched. CDR3 sequence reads: CASSQRPGREAYEQYF. The CDR3 DNA follows: TGCGCCAGCAGCCAACGTCCGGGACGGGAGGCCTACGAGCAGTACTTC.

V is TRBV6-5 and J is TRBJ1-4; 8 positions agree with TRBD1. Per the germline V gene, CDR1 is MNHEY and CDR2 is SVGAGI. After removal of 5 bases from V and 7 bases from J, the junction contained 9 bases not matched to a gene. The CDR3 covers 15 residues. The CDR3 spells CASSPYQGAREKLFF. The DNA of the CDR3 is TGTGCCAGCAGTCCTTATCAGGGGGCGCGTGAAAAACTGTTTTTT.

This rearrangement joins TRBV5-6 to TRBJ2-7; TRBD1 matches 7 bases. The germline V gene has CDR1 SGHDT and CDR2 YYEEEE. The V gene end was trimmed by 7 bases and the J gene end by 3 bases; junction bases not matched to a gene: 7. This CDR3 contains 13 residues. The CDR3, as DNA: TGTGCCAGCTCTATACAGGGGCTCTACGAGCAGTACTTC. It codes for CASSIQGLYEQYF.

This clone was counted between two and nine times. J is TRBJ2-7 and V is TRBV27; 7 bases are shared with TRBD1. Germline V CDR1 and CDR2: MNHEY, SMNVEV (reference sequence). V shed 6 bases and J 11 bases; nucleotides not matched to a gene: 10. The CDR3 is 12 amino acids. Here the CDR3 reads CASRDNRGEEYF. As DNA, the CDR3 is TGTGCCAGCAGGGACAACAGGGGAGAGGAGTACTTC.

The V gene is TRBV5-4, the J gene TRBJ2-7, with 9 bases matching TRBD2. CDR3 length: 17 residues. In germline, CDR1 is SGHNT, CDR2 YYREEE (reference sequence). V shed 2 bases and J 2 bases; nucleotides not matched to a gene: 11. CDR3 coding DNA: TGTGCCAGCAGCTTTGAGCGGGAGGTCCTTTACGCCTACGAGCAGTACTTC. This encodes CASSFEREVLYAYEQYF.

This clone was counted a few times. This chain links TRBV7-7 with TRBJ2-7; 7 bases map to TRBD2. The CDR3 loop spans 14 amino acids. CDR1 and CDR2 from the germline V gene are SSHAT and FNYEAQ (reference sequence). J was trimmed by 6 bases and V by 4 bases; bases with no gene match: 9. The CDR3 sequence is CASSSDAPGGEQYF. The CDR3 coding sequence is TGTGCCAGCAGCTCGGACGCCCCGGGGGGCGAGCAGTACTTC.